This section outlines one TCR beta chain sequence together with its context. Per germline, CDR1 MGHRA and CDR2 YSYEKL. Losses at the gene ends were 7 bases for V and 6 bases for J; bases not matched to a gene: 12. The CDR3 is made up of 15 amino acids. This specimen comes from a study of blood T cell repertoires in COVID-19. Study-level information: Sites across the United States, Italy and Spain contributed samples from acute and convalescent COVID-19. T cells, B-cell-depleted T cells, or PBMCs provided the cDNA or gDNA that served as material.

Per the original data handling: The authors estimated nucleated cell counts from reference gene primer amplification. The method was immunoSEQ multiplex PCR; TCRdb's version includes in-frame clones alone and lacks a portion of them. The DNA gave D and trimming, while V, J and clone size come from that table. The sample consists of about 140,000 clones, roughly 85% of them appearing once. The sequence was collected from a human donor with acute or convalescent COVID-19. The donor label of this sample is uncertain. The genes are TRBV4-1 and TRBJ2-1; 7 bases match TRBD1. Sequencing was performed on peripheral blood. In DNA, the CDR3 is TGCGCCAGCAACCTAACCGACAGGGCCTCCAATGAGCAGTTCTTC. Translating it yields CASNLTDRASNEQFF.